The text below deals with one T cell receptor (beta chain). The antigen remains unidentified. Sequenced by immunoSEQ multiplex PCR; TCRdb stores in-frame clones only, minus some. Of hundreds of thousands of clones in the sample, approximately 80% were seen once. The source of the sample is a study of cytomegalovirus exposure and HLA in healthy donors. In the study overall: The same platform as the approximately 670 first-cohort repertoires was used for the 130 or so validation repertoires, a later analysis reported.

Study-wide points: Per published reports, the classifier diagnosed cytomegalovirus status with high specificity and sensitivity. Roughly 170 TCR beta chains were listed as cytomegalovirus-associated. Through in vitro validation, a few CMV-associated chains were shown to be specific for CMV antigens.

The CDR3 is made up of 14 amino acids. From germline, CDR1 is GTSNPN and CDR2 SVGIG (reference sequence). V lost 4 bases to trimming and J lost 4 bases, with 11 bases between them. This TCR was sampled from a woman in her thirties in good health and CMV-seropositive. The V call is TRBV30, the J call TRBJ2-6, with D maybe TRBD1 (6 bases). The material sequenced was PBMCs. The CDR3 region is CAWKRGTGANVLTF. DNA for the CDR3: TGTGCCTGGAAAAGGGGGACAGGGGCCAACGTCCTGACTTTC.